This TCR beta chain was identified during a study of T cells in Graves' hyperthyroidism and ophthalmopathy. V shed 6 bases and J 2 bases; nucleotides not matched to a gene: 9. Per the germline V gene, CDR1 is MDHEN and CDR2 is SYDVKM. The CDR3 length is 16 residues. Diagnoses rested on clinical symptoms, serum thyroxine and TRAb, thyroid ultrasound and orbital computed tomography. Study-wide points: Blood held most thyroid clonotypes expanded above 0.001 frequency. Through a model of 13 V-J features, ophthalmopathy was separated from stable hyperthyroidism.

Template material for amplifying TCR beta CDR3 regions consisted of RNA transcripts. HTBI primers were the set used in a first-round RT-PCR of the TCR CDR3. A single record per CDR3 protein comes from TCRdb applying MiXCR to the multiplex PCR reads. This table holds around 540,000 distinct CDR3 sequences, approximately 16% found once. At least ten counts were recorded for this clonotype. Its specificity is unknown. The rearrangement links TRBV28 to TRBJ2-3, with TRBD1 identical over 9 bases. The sample consisted of blood. This receptor was identified in a woman in her twenties or thirties with Graves' ophthalmopathy. As DNA, the CDR3 is TGTGCCAGCAGCCAAACAGGGGGCACGAACACAGATACGCAGTATTTT. Translated, it gives CASSQTGGTNTDTQYF.